This is a list of T cell receptor beta chains from one sample in a study of T cells in Graves' hyperthyroidism and ophthalmopathy. TCRdb re-called the multiplex PCR reads with MiXCR, one entry per CDR3 protein. This sample has 92,000 or so distinct CDR3 sequences, with 51% found just once. The sample taken for sequencing was blood. All receptors derive from a woman aged 40-49 years with Graves' hyperthyroidism. Each CDR3 is given with its conserved first and last residue. Fields, in order: J gene, D gene, V gene, CDR3 length, clone size, CDR3 DNA, CDR3 protein. The D gene is left open where the match is weak. The size of a clone is reported for some rows only, either as once, few or many, or as a class for expanded clones.

TRBJ2-7 | . | TRBV2 | 11 | . | TGTGCCAGCAGTCGTGGGGAGGAGCAGTACTTC | CASSRGEEQYF
TRBJ2-3 | TRBD1 | TRBV5-6 | 16 | many | TGTGCCAGCAGCACTCGACAGGGTATGATTGGGGATACGCAGTATTTT | CASSTRQGMIGDTQYF
TRBJ2-5 | TRBD2 | TRBV2 | 14 | . | TGTGCCATCATAGGGACTAGCGGGAGAGAGACCCAGTACTTC | CAIIGTSGRETQYF
TRBJ1-2 | . | TRBV15 | 16 | . | TGTGCCACCAGCACCGGAACTTCGGACAGCTTAGTTGGCTACACCTTC | CATSTGTSDSLVGYTF
TRBJ1-2 | TRBD1 | TRBV6-1 | 13 | . | TGTGCCAGTAGACAGGGGAGGGTTGGCGGCTACACCTTC | CASRQGRVGGYTF
TRBJ1-6 | . | TRBV2 | 13 | many | TGTGCCAGCATGTCCGGGGATTTATCACCCCTCCACTTT | CASMSGDLSPLHF
TRBJ2-7 | . | TRBV29-1 | 11 | . | TGCAGCGTGGCGGGGGCACGCGAGCAGTACTTC | CSVAGAREQYF
TRBJ2-3 | TRBD2 | TRBV5-1 | 17 | many | TGCGCCAGCAGCTTGATAGGGACTAGCGGGAGCACAGATACGCAGTATTTT | CASSLIGTSGSTDTQYF
TRBJ2-2 | TRBD1 | TRBV7-9 | 14 | many | TGTGCCAGCACCGACAGGGTTAGCACCGGGGAGCTGTTTTTT | CASTDRVSTGELFF
TRBJ2-7 | . | TRBV20-1 | 12 | . | TGCAGTGCTAGGGGGGGGCCGGGCGAGCAGTACTTC | CSARGGPGEQYF
TRBJ2-2 | TRBD2 | TRBV2 | 19 | . | TGTGCCAGCAGTGAAGGTAGTCTAGCGGGAGCATGGAACACCGGGGAGCTGTTTTTT | CASSEGSLAGAWNTGELFF
TRBJ1-1 | . | TRBV6-5 | 16 | . | TGTGCCAGCAGTTACTCGGGGGCTGAGGGGAACACTGAAGCTTTCTTT | CASSYSGAEGNTEAFF
TRBJ2-7 | TRBD2 | TRBV9 | 16 | . | TGTGCCAGCAGCGTAGGACTAGCGGGAGGGGTATACGAGCAGTACTTC | CASSVGLAGGVYEQYF
TRBJ1-2 | . | TRBV29-1 | 15 | . | TGCAGCAGCCACGTTCTGGGGGGGCGCAACTATGGCTACACCTTC | CSSHVLGGRNYGYTF
TRBJ2-5 | . | TRBV20-1 | 13 | few | TGCAGTGCTAGTATGGGGGGACAAGAGACCCAGTACTTC | CSASMGGQETQYF
TRBJ1-1 | TRBD1 | TRBV5-1 | 14 | many | TGCGCCAGCAGCCTTGGACAGGGGAGGACTGAAGCTTTCTTT | CASSLGQGRTEAFF
TRBJ2-7 | TRBD1 | TRBV5-1 | 14 | many | TGCGCCAGCAGCTCCGGGACAGGGGTTGAGGAGCAGTACTTC | CASSSGTGVEEQYF
TRBJ1-1 | TRBD1 | TRBV7-9 | 14 | . | TGTGCCAGCAGCGTGGGACAGGGGGGCACTGAAGCTTTCTTT | CASSVGQGGTEAFF
TRBJ1-2 | . | TRBV7-9 | 12 | many | TGTGCCAGCAGCTTAAAGGGATATGGCTACACCTTC | CASSLKGYGYTF
TRBJ2-5 | TRBD1 | TRBV6-6 | 14 | many | TGTGCCAGCAGTTACTCGAACAGGGGAGAGACCCAGTACTTC | CASSYSNRGETQYF
TRBJ2-7 | . | TRBV7-6 | 14 | many | TGTGCCAGCAGCGCTGGGGTAGGGAGCTACGAGCAGTACTTC | CASSAGVGSYEQYF
TRBJ2-2 | . | TRBV20-1 | 13 | many | TGCAGTGCTAGAAAGGGCGGAGGGAAGGAGCTGTTTTTT | CSARKGGGKELFF
TRBJ2-6 | TRBD1 | TRBV19 | 17 | . | TGTGCCAGTACCCGACAGGGAAGTAGGACTGGGGCCAACGTCCTGACTTTC | CASTRQGSRTGANVLTF
TRBJ2-5 | TRBD1 | TRBV6-5 | 17 | many | TGTGCCAGCAGTCGGACAGGGTTTGGGCAGTACCAAGAGACCCAGTACTTC | CASSRTGFGQYQETQYF
TRBJ2-7 | TRBD2 | TRBV10-2 | 15 | once | TGCGCCAGCAGCTCCCACCCCGGGACTAGTTACGAGCAGTACTTC | CASSSHPGTSYEQYF
TRBJ2-7 | . | TRBV7-9 | 14 | few | TGTGCCAGCAGTCCCGGACTGGGGTCCTACGAGCAGTACTTC | CASSPGLGSYEQYF
TRBJ2-5 | . | TRBV6-6 | 17 | many | TGTGCCAGCAACCTGGGACGGGCAGCTATCGTGGAGGAGACCCAGTACTTC | CASNLGRAAIVEETQYF
TRBJ1-1 | . | TRBV15 | 13 | . | TGTGCCACCAGCAGCCAAGACCTCTCTGAAGCTTTCTTT | CATSSQDLSEAFF
TRBJ1-1 | . | TRBV18 | 15 | few | TGTGCCAGCTCACCAAAGGCAGGAGCGAACACTGAAGCTTTCTTT | CASSPKAGANTEAFF
TRBJ2-2 | TRBD1 | TRBV7-2 | 14 | many | TGTGCCAGCGAGGGGACAGCGAACACCGGGGAGCTGTTTTTT | CASEGTANTGELFF
TRBJ1-1 | TRBD1 | TRBV7-9 | 12 | many | TGTGCCAGCAGCTTGGGACAGGGAGTAGCTTTCTTT | CASSLGQGVAFF
TRBJ1-5 | . | TRBV20-1 | 14 | many | TGCAGTGCTAGAGCAGGCTATAGCAATCAGCCCCAGCATTTT | CSARAGYSNQPQHF
TRBJ2-7 | TRBD1 | TRBV12-3/TRBV12-4 | 13 | many | TGTGCCAGCAGTTCCCAACAGGGGTCCGAGCAGTACTTC | CASSSQQGSEQYF
TRBJ2-3 | . | TRBV30 | 15 | . | TGTGCCTGGAGTCTCCTTTTTCCAGGGGATAGGACGCAGTATTTT | CAWSLLFPGDRTQYF
TRBJ2-7 | TRBD2 | TRBV10-3 | 14 | once | TGTGCCATCAGGGCCGGGACTAGTGGATACGAGCAGTACTTC | CAIRAGTSGYEQYF
TRBJ2-3 | . | TRBV20-1 | 16 | . | TGCAGTGTCCGGGACTCTAAGCTGCCTGGCACAGATACGCAGTATTTT | CSVRDSKLPGTDTQYF
TRBJ2-5 | . | TRBV20-1 | 14 | many | TGCAGTGCGGGCGTTGGTACTCGAGGGGAGACCCAGTACTTC | CSAGVGTRGETQYF
TRBJ2-5 | . | TRBV18 | 14 | many | TGTGCCAGCTCACCACCCACGCCTGGGGAGACCCAGTACTTC | CASSPPTPGETQYF
TRBJ2-1 | . | TRBV9 | 17 | . | TGTGCCAGCAGCGTAGGCGCGTTTAGGGGGAGTGGCAATGAGCAGTTCTTC | CASSVGAFRGSGNEQFF
TRBJ1-2 | . | TRBV11-1 | 15 | . | TGTGCCAGCAGTCCCCCCGCCGGGGCACAATGGGGCTACACCTTC | CASSPPAGAQWGYTF
TRBJ2-3 | . | TRBV5-1 | 14 | . | TGCGCCAGCAGCTCCGGAGTAAGCACAGATACGCAGTATTTT | CASSSGVSTDTQYF
TRBJ1-1 | . | TRBV2 | 12 | . | TGTGCCAGCAGTGAAGGGACAGCTGAAGCTTTCTTT | CASSEGTAEAFF
TRBJ1-6 | TRBD1 | TRBV20-1 | 14 | . | TGCAGTGCTAGAGGGGGACAGGGCAATTCACCCCTCCACTTT | CSARGGQGNSPLHF
TRBJ1-1 | . | TRBV19 | 15 | many | TGTGCCAGTAGTATCTCCGGGACGGGGAACACTGAAGCTTTCTTT | CASSISGTGNTEAFF
TRBJ2-5 | . | TRBV20-1 | 12 | once | TGCAGCTTAACAGGGCCGAGGGAGACCCAGTACTTC | CSLTGPRETQYF
TRBJ1-1 | . | TRBV7-9 | 12 | . | TGTGCCAGCAGCTTAGCAGGAGGTGAAGCTTTCTTT | CASSLAGGEAFF